This T cell receptor beta chain came from a study of CD8 T cells in ankylosing spondylitis. Overall study results and limits: Blood from ankylosing spondylitis patients appeared to carry a characteristic roughly eight-variant TCR beta motif. As for the disease-linked clones, they showed a CD8+ phenotype and occurred at relatively low frequencies in peripheral blood. It was reported that disease-linked clones were significantly enriched in matched ankylosing spondylitis synovial fluid.

Germline V CDR1 and CDR2: MNHNS, SASEGT. This CDR3 comprises 16 residues. The V gene lost 4 bases and the J gene lost 3 bases, with 18 bases spanning the gap. This clonotype was detected ten times or more. Its matching antigen is unknown. The authors made TCR beta libraries by quantitative 5'-RACE with molecular barcodes. TCRdb reprocessed the 5' RACE reads with MiXCR, giving one entry per CDR3 protein. The sample carries around 210,000 distinct CDR3 sequences, less than 9.5% recorded once. This clonotype was obtained from a female donor with ankylosing spondylitis or in good health (not recorded which). The sequenced material came from blood, either unsorted or a sorted T cell fraction (not recorded which). The chain uses TRBV6-1 and TRBJ1-2; a weak D match, TRBD1 (5 bases). The CDR3 is CASSAEGEGRYYGYTF. Here the CDR3 DNA reads TGTGCCAGCAGTGCAGAGGGTGAGGGGCGGTACTATGGCTACACCTTC.